These 15 T cell receptor beta chains were all obtained from the same sample, sequenced in a study of T cells in Graves' hyperthyroidism and ophthalmopathy. The source material, RNA transcripts, was used to amplify TCR beta CDR3 regions. Primed by the HTBI set, a first-round RT-PCR was run on the TCR CDR3. TCRdb fed the multiplex PCR reads into MiXCR, producing one record per CDR3 protein. Of 640,000 or so distinct CDR3 sequences listed, about 14% were seen once; the top ten hold approximately 4.3%. The sequencing input was blood. These receptor sequences come from a woman in her thirties or forties with Graves' ophthalmopathy.

The sample holds a few counts of this clonotype. The chain employs TRBV7-6 and TRBJ1-6, with D uncertain. Germline lookup yields CDR1 SGHVS and CDR2 FNYEAQ. V was pared by 1 base and J by 0 bases, with 10 bases between. There are 17 residues in the CDR3. The DNA of the CDR3 is TGTGCCAGCAGCTTAGAACACGAGAGCTCCTATAATTCACCCCTCCACTTT. This encodes CASSLEHESSYNSPLHF.

This clonotype has ten or more counts. This rearrangement joins TRBV19 to TRBJ1-5; 8 bases align to TRBD1. The CDR3 runs to 14 residues. CDR1 and CDR2 (germline): LNHDA, SQIVND (reference sequence). V shed 5 bases, J shed 5 bases, and the junction held 5 bases outside the gene matches. The DNA of the CDR3 is TGTGCCAGTAGTTATCAACAGGGGGATCAGCCCCAGCATTTT. Protein product: CASSYQQGDQPQHF.

At least ten counts were recorded for this clonotype. The chain uses TRBV29-1 and TRBJ1-1, with D possibly TRBD1 on 5 matching bases. CDR1 is SQVTM, CDR2 ANQGSEA, per germline. This CDR3 has 13 residues. Trimming removed 2 bases from V and 0 bases from J, with 7 bases in between. The CDR3 sequence: CSVERGLNTEAFF. CDR3 DNA sequence: TGCAGCGTTGAACGGGGCCTGAACACTGAAGCTTTCTTT.

This clonotype was recorded only once. The gene calls are TRBV6-5 and TRBJ1-2; possible D gene TRBD1, 6 bases. V was pared by 2 bases and J by 7 bases, with 17 bases between. Germline CDR1 reads MNHEY; CDR2 reads SVGAGI. This CDR3 is built from 15 residues. In DNA form, the CDR3 reads TGTGCCAGCAGTTACCACAGGGCCGACGCCTCTGGCTACACCTTC. Translated, it gives CASSYHRADASGYTF.

This clonotype was observed many times. The chain uses TRBV24-1 and TRBJ2-5; tentatively, D is TRBD2 (5 bases). The V end was cut by 0 bases, the J end by 5 bases, with 15 bases between. CDR3 size: 16 residues. Germline values: CDR1 KGHDR, CDR2 SFDVKD. The CDR3 is CATSDLTLGERETQYF. The CDR3 DNA follows: TGTGCCACCAGTGATTTGACACTAGGCGAGAGGGAGACCCAGTACTTC.

This chain links TRBV12-3 or TRBV12-4 with TRBJ1-5, with TRBD1 matching 7 bases. The CDR3 runs to 15 residues. J lost 6 bases, V lost 6 bases, and 11 bases had no gene match. The CDR3 is CASRSEGGMAQPQHF. The CDR3, as DNA: TGTGCCAGCAGATCGGAAGGGGGCATGGCTCAGCCCCAGCATTTT.

This clonotype was seen many times. CDR3 sequence reads: CASSSQTSGISGELFF. The CDR3, as DNA: TGCGCCAGCAGCTCCCAGACTAGCGGGATATCCGGGGAGCTGTTTTTT. This chain links TRBV5-1 with TRBJ2-2, with TRBD2 matching 11 bases. Germline values: CDR1 SGHRS, CDR2 YFSETQ. The CDR3 spans 16 residues. The junction had 7 bases not matched to a gene; V was cut back by 3 bases and J by 6 bases.

This clonotype was picked up many times. The chain employs TRBV7-3 and TRBJ1-2; no reliable D call. The germline V gene encodes CDR1 SGHTA and CDR2 FQGTGA. Trimming took off 0 bases at V and 6 bases at J, with 8 bases between the two ends. The CDR3 loop spans 13 amino acids. The CDR3 region is CASSLTPGDGYTF. CDR3 nucleotides: TGTGCCAGCAGCTTAACGCCTGGGGATGGCTACACCTTC.

The V gene is TRBV11-3, the J gene TRBJ2-5, with 10 positions matching TRBD1. Germline V gene lookup returns CDR1 SGHNT and CDR2 YENEEA. The CDR3 covers 17 residues. The J segment lost 4 bases and the V segment lost 5 bases, leaving 13 bases of the junction unmatched. CDR3 in DNA: TGTGCCAGCAGCCTTCGGCCTGGACAGGGGGTACGAGAGACCCAGTACTTC. This codes for CASSLRPGQGVRETQYF.

This clonotype was counted many times. The gene calls are TRBV6-5 and TRBJ2-7; the D gene could be TRBD1 or TRBD2 (5 bases each). The V gene lost 0 bases and the J gene lost 4 bases, with 13 bases spanning the gap. Looked up from germline, CDR1 is MNHEY and CDR2 is SVGAGI. The CDR3 is 15 amino acids. The CDR3 spells CASSYSRDGGYEQYF. CDR3 coding DNA: TGTGCCAGCAGTTACTCGAGGGACGGCGGGTACGAGCAGTACTTC.

This clonotype was observed many times. CDR3 DNA sequence: TGTGCCAGCAGCCAGCCCCCGGGACAGAGGATGTATAGCAATCAGCCCCAGCATTTT. It codes for CASSQPPGQRMYSNQPQHF. The J gene is TRBJ1-5, the V gene TRBV6-4, with 7 bases identical to TRBD1. The length of the CDR3 is 19 residues. V was clipped by 6 bases and J by 0 bases; unmatched bases: 17. The germline CDR1 and CDR2 sequences are MRHNA and SNTAGT.

This clonotype was seen repeatedly, ten times or more. In nucleotides, the CDR3 is TGCAGTGCTAGGCTAGCGGGACGGTACGAGCAGTACTTC. Encoded protein: CSARLAGRYEQYF. The chain has TRBV20-1 and TRBJ2-7; 9 nucleotides match TRBD2. J was trimmed by 4 bases and V by 3 bases; bases with no gene match: 4. The CDR3 has 13 amino acids. From germline, CDR1 is DFQATT and CDR2 SNEGSKA (reference sequence).

This clonotype was counted at least ten times. The chain joins TRBV24-1 to TRBJ1-2; no firm D call. The V and J ends lost 6 bases and 7 bases respectively, with 14 bases between them. Germline-derived CDR1 and CDR2 are KGHDR and SFDVKD. The CDR3 extends over 13 amino acids. The CDR3 sequence: CATSTPEQRGYTF. The CDR3 region has the DNA TGTGCCACCAGTACCCCGGAACAGCGTGGCTACACCTTC.

This clonotype occurred a few times. This chain connects TRBV30 to TRBJ2-2; TRBD1 matches 12 bases. V shed 8 bases, J shed 3 bases, and the junction held 7 bases outside the gene matches. The CDR3 runs to 15 residues. Germline assignment: CDR1 GTSNPN and CDR2 SVGIG (reference sequence). CDR3 amino acids: CARGTGGMDTGELFF. CDR3 sequence (DNA): TGTGCCCGCGGGACAGGGGGCATGGACACCGGGGAGCTGTTTTTT.

The chain couples TRBV6-2 or TRBV6-3 to TRBJ1-3; no clear D. This CDR3 contains 18 residues. Between the trimmed V and J ends, which lost 7 bases and 4 bases, there was a span of 26 bases. The germline gives CDR1 MNHEY, CDR2 SVGEGT. In DNA form, the CDR3 reads TGTGCCAGCACCCCCGCCGGCGTAGAGAATTGGTTGGGAAACACCATATATTTT. As protein: CASTPAGVENWLGNTIYF.